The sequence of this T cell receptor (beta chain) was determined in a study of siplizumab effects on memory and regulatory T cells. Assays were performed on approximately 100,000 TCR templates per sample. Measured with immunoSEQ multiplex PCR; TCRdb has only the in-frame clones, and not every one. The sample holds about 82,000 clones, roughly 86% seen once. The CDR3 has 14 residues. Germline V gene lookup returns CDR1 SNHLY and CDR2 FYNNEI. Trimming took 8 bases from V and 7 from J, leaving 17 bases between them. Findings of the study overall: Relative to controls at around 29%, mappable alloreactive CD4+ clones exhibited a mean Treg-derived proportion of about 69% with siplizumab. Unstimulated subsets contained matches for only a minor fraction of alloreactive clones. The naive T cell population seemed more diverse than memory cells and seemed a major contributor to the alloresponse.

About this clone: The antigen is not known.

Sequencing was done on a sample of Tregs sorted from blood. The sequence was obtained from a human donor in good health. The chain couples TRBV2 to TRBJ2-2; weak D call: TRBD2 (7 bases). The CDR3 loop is CASLGGPRIGELFF. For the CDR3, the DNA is TGTGCCAGCCTCGGGGGGCCAAGAATCGGGGAGCTGTTTTTT.